This T cell receptor (beta chain) was sequenced during a study of blood T cells in healthy people across ages (dated by TCRdb to 2014 to 2015). With respect to the entire study: In model experiments, template switching captured about one uniquely barcoded TCR beta cDNA molecule for every two T cells. Four age groups were formed from the donors: young (average 16 years), middle-aged (roughly 38), aged (approximately 60) and long-lived (less than 85). Donors of different ages were randomly distributed across sequencing lanes to avoid experimental bias. Two additional independent replicas of 1 million unique cDNA reads from the same blood draw were analyzed for two donors (one aged 18 to 29 and one aged 80 or older). Age-related changes in TCR beta repertoire diversity were measured in the study by deep sequencing normalized with unique cDNA molecular identifiers. The research as a whole found: Total diversity estimates from one million sequenced T cells were considered lower bounds and underestimates. Observed TCR beta diversity correlated strongly with the percentage of naive T cells measured by flow cytometry. The CMV infection status of donors was not known, potentially confounding age-related changes in expanded clonotypes. Because profiling used bulk unsorted PBMCs, naive and antigen-experienced compartments could not be compared conclusively. Observed TCR beta diversity per million T cells fell roughly linearly with age, and a significant reduction was already apparent by age approximately 41. The long-lived group showed more naive CD4+ T cells, fewer expanded clones and increased TCR diversity than the aged group, suggesting age selection.

A distance of 12 bases separates the germline ends of V and J, which lose 3 bases and 0 bases respectively. The germline V gene (reference sequence) provides CDR1 DFQATT and CDR2 SNEGSKA. Including the terminal cysteine and phenylalanine, the CDR3 comprises 15 residues. The DNA shown is the 45-base CDR3, in frame from base 1. Of note for this clonotype: The antigen it binds to is not known. There are no base qualities to consult, and no much larger clone falls within one base.

Library preparation employed 5' RACE. Sequenced on an Illumina HiSeq 2500. A second PCR of roughly 7 to 11 cycles was performed with a sample-barcoded 5' primer and a J-beta primer mix. Each TCR beta cDNA molecule received a unique molecular identifier from a template-switch 5' adaptor carrying 12 random nucleotides. Each sample yielded at least 3 million CDR3-containing paired-end reads. The Mint cDNA synthesis kit, primed by a TRBC-specific oligonucleotide, was used to synthesize first-strand cDNA from all RNA. Following uracil-DNA glycosylase treatment, all cDNA underwent a first 18-cycle PCR with the universal primers M1SS and BC2_uni_R. Per the authors' processing: For normalization, 1 million high-quality reads, each with a distinct molecular identifier, were randomly selected from each sample. Instead of being binned into consensus sequences, reads with shared molecular identifiers were discarded. MiTCR, run with a Q25 quality threshold and the strictest error-elimination algorithm, handled CDR3 identification, clonotype clustering and error correction. A nonparametric unseen species model using Euler transformation provided a lower-bound estimate of total TCR beta diversity. In TCRdb, the public reads were trimmed at Q25 with fastp and aligned with MiXCR, with productive beta chains retained. Identical CDR3 proteins give one entry, which carries the most common genes and DNA. It is TCRdb's table, rather than the study itself, that gives the V and J calls and clone size. The sample profile shows roughly 1,800,000 distinct CDR3 sequences; about 50% of them were found once. About 2.1% of the sample is in the top ten clones.

The donors were under 40 Caucasian individuals from Russia, aged roughly 6 to 100 years, who were systemically healthy. About 9.1 milliliters of peripheral blood were collected from each donor into EDTA-treated Vacutainer tubes. Ficoll-Paque density-gradient centrifugation was used to isolate PBMCs, with at least 6 million per sample. Total RNA was extracted from PBMCs with Trizol reagent, with at least 6 micrograms obtained per sample. For every donor, an aliquot of PBMCs went through flow cytometry to measure the percentages of naive CD45RAhigh/CD27high T cells. The sample comprised blood. This sequence originates from a woman aged 40 to 49 in good health. This sequence uses TRBV20-1 and TRBJ1-5; a confident D gene designation cannot be given. The DNA is TGCAGTGCTAGTGCCAGAAGGTATAGCAATCAGCCCCAGCATTTT. This yields the protein CSASARRYSNQPQHF.